The 26 T cell receptor beta chains below were found in one sample sequenced in a study of T cells in Graves' hyperthyroidism and ophthalmopathy. The source material, RNA transcripts, was used to amplify TCR beta CDR3 regions. The HTBI primer set served for first-round RT-PCR of the TCR CDR3. Using its own MiXCR run on the multiplex PCR reads, TCRdb lists one record per CDR3 protein. The sample has hundreds of thousands of distinct CDR3 sequences; under 20% are singletons. Sequenced input: blood. The source is a woman between 18 and 30 years old with Graves' hyperthyroidism.

Note on this clonotype: The CDR3 carries no conserved terminal phenylalanine or tryptophan, so it likely arises from a read error. The chain employs TRBV6-2 or TRBV6-3 and TRBJ1-2, with 8 bases aligning to TRBD1. This CDR3 has 16 amino acids. V trimming: 5 bases; J trimming: 8 bases; junction bases outside the gene matches: 16. From germline, CDR1 is MNHEY and CDR2 SVGEGT. The CDR3 spells CASSPRLIDRGEGYTY. DNA of the CDR3: TGTGCCAGCAGTCCCCGCCTTATCGACAGGGGAGAAGGCTACACCTAC.

This clonotype has at least ten counts. The rearrangement links TRBV29-1 to TRBJ2-7; D may be TRBD1 (6 bases). Trimming stripped 8 bases from V and 6 bases from J, with 20 bases between. The CDR3 covers 13 residues. CDR1 and CDR2 from the germline V gene are SQVTM and ANQGSEA. CDR3 nucleotide sequence: TGCAGCATTACAGGGAGATTCGCGTTCGAGCAGTACTTC. Translating gives CSITGRFAFEQYF.

This clonotype was seen repeatedly, ten times or more. The chain has TRBV30 and TRBJ1-1; TRBD1 matches at 7 bases. CDR1 GTSNPN and CDR2 SVGIG come from the germline V gene (reference sequence). There are 13 residues in the CDR3. V was pared by 2 bases and J by 4 bases, with 4 bases of the junction left unmatched. The CDR3 sequence is CAWSKGQSTEAFF. DNA for the CDR3: TGTGCCTGGAGTAAGGGACAGAGCACTGAAGCTTTCTTT.

Notes on this clonotype: The CDR3 does not close with the conserved phenylalanine or tryptophan, likely indicating a read error. The DNA is omitted, as the CDR3 cannot be located on it reliably, and the CDR3 follows TCRdb's listing. CDR3 amino acids: CASSLVGGLGANYGYRL. The genes are TRBV12-3 or TRBV12-4 and TRBJ1-2; whether TRBD1, the table's D call, matches the DNA was not checked. Counting both end residues, the CDR3 totals 17 amino acids.

This clonotype was detected ten times or more. The chain has TRBV12-3 or TRBV12-4 and TRBJ1-2, with D maybe TRBD1 (5 bases). The CDR3 consists of 14 residues. Trimming stripped 2 bases from V and 4 bases from J, with 11 bases between. CDR3 loop: CASSLSLQGYGYTF. DNA of the CDR3: TGTGCCAGCAGTTTATCCCTCCAGGGCTATGGCTACACCTTC.

This clonotype was observed at least ten times. This chain links TRBV15 with TRBJ2-2; tentative D call: TRBD1 (5 bases). Trimming stripped 0 bases from V and 1 base from J, with 24 bases between. The germline V gene encodes CDR1 LNHNV and CDR2 YYDKDF (reference sequence). The CDR3 covers 21 residues. The CDR3 is CATSRDLLEWWGDWNTGELFF. CDR3 nucleotide sequence: TGTGCCACCAGCAGAGATTTACTTGAGTGGTGGGGCGATTGGAACACCGGGGAGCTGTTTTTT.

In its sample, this clonotype was seen many times. V gene TRBV12-3 or TRBV12-4 combines with J gene TRBJ1-1; 8 nucleotides agree with TRBD1. CDR3 length: 15 amino acids. V lost 4 bases and J lost 1; bases outside the gene matches: 5. The DNA of the CDR3 is TGTGCCAGCAGTTCTTACAGGGGGAAGAACACTGAAGCTTTCTTT. It specifies CASSSYRGKNTEAFF.

This clonotype occurred many times. V gene TRBV28 combines with J gene TRBJ2-7; possible D gene TRBD2, 6 bases. The CDR3 length is 14 residues. V was pared by 7 bases and J by 0 bases, with 13 bases between. Germline lookup yields CDR1 MDHEN and CDR2 SYDVKM. CDR3 in amino acids: CASNRVGSSYEQYF. The CDR3, as DNA: TGTGCCAGCAACCGGGTCGGGAGCTCCTACGAGCAGTACTTC.

This clonotype was counted at least ten times. V usage is TRBV27 and J usage is TRBJ1-5, with a tentative D call TRBD1 (6 bases). The length of the CDR3 is 14 residues. From germline, CDR1 is MNHEY and CDR2 SMNVEV (reference sequence). The ends were cut back, 6 bases at V and 3 bases at J, with 12 bases in the middle. The CDR3 protein is CASRSTGNNQPQHF. The CDR3 nucleotides are TGTGCCAGCAGGTCCACAGGGAACAATCAGCCCCAGCATTTT.

Many counts were recorded for this clonotype. The chain couples TRBV20-1 to TRBJ1-1, with TRBD1 matching over 7 bases. Trimming at V came to 3 bases and at J to 0 bases, leaving 4 bases not matched to a gene. Germline loops: CDR1 DFQATT, CDR2 SNEGSKA (reference sequence). The CDR3 length is 14 residues. The CDR3 nucleotides read TGCAGTGCTAGGACAGGGTCGATGAACACTGAAGCTTTCTTT. It translates to CSARTGSMNTEAFF.

Ten or more counts support this clonotype. V gene TRBV12-3 or TRBV12-4 combines with J gene TRBJ1-1, with a tentative D call TRBD1 (6 bases). This CDR3 region has 14 residues. V was trimmed by 2 bases and J by 5 bases, leaving 12 bases between them. The CDR3 coding sequence is TGTGCCAGCAGTTTACAGGGGATTAGGACTGAAGCTTTCTTT. Its translation is CASSLQGIRTEAFF.

The sample holds many counts of this clonotype. V is TRBV12-3 or TRBV12-4 and J is TRBJ1-1; D is unclear. Trimming cost V 6 bases and J 1 base, with 12 bases left between them. There are 14 residues in the CDR3. DNA for the CDR3: TGTGCCAGCAGGTACCGGGATTCGAACACTGAAGCTTTCTTT. It yields the protein CASRYRDSNTEAFF.

Many counts were recorded for this clonotype. This chain uses TRBV12-3 or TRBV12-4 with TRBJ2-2; the match to TRBD2 covers 13 bases. The CDR3 is made up of 14 amino acids. V dropped 7 bases and J dropped 7; count of bases not matched to a gene: 3. CDR3: CASTLAGGRGELFF. CDR3 DNA sequence: TGTGCCAGCACACTAGCGGGGGGGCGCGGGGAGCTGTTTTTT.

This clonotype was counted ten times or more. V gene TRBV5-1 combines with J gene TRBJ1-6, with a tentative D call TRBD1 (5 bases). The V gene lost 3 bases and the J gene lost 6 bases, with 13 bases spanning the gap. The length of the CDR3 is 15 residues. Germline V lookup: CDR1 SGHRS, CDR2 YFSETQ. The DNA of the CDR3 is TGCGCCAGCAGCTATATAACTGACAGTAATTCACCCCTCCACTTT. Encoded protein: CASSYITDSNSPLHF.

As for this clonotype: Mismatch with germline at one junction end may stem from a read error. This chain links TRBV7-3 with TRBJ1-2; TRBD1 might be the D (6 bases). This CDR3 has 13 residues. Germline V gene lookup returns CDR1 SGHTA and CDR2 FQGTGA. The CDR3 DNA follows: TGTGCCAGCAGCCCTGGACAGAACTATGGCTTCACCTTC. It specifies CASSPGQNYGFTF.

This clonotype has just a few counts. This chain joins TRBV18 and TRBJ2-5; D is perhaps TRBD2 (5 bases). The CDR3 covers 13 residues. V dropped 4 bases and J dropped 2 bases, with 8 bases sitting between them. Germline V gene data show CDR1 as KGHSH and CDR2 as LQKENI. For the CDR3, the DNA is TGTGCCAGCTCACAGGACTTTCAAGAGACCCAGTACTTC. Its protein product is CASSQDFQETQYF.

This clonotype was detected a few times. The J gene is TRBJ2-2, the V gene TRBV11-2; 9 bases line up with TRBD2. The CDR3 extends over 16 amino acids. After removal of 2 bases from V and 7 bases from J, the junction contained 8 bases not matched to a gene. Germline CDR1 SGHAT, CDR2 FQNNGV. The CDR3 nucleotides read TGTGCCAGCAGCTTACTTGTTAGCGGGGGAAGCGGGGAGCTGTTTTTT. Residues: CASSLLVSGGSGELFF.

Details on this clonotype: Since the CDR3 does not end with the conserved phenylalanine or tryptophan, this likely comes from a read error. The chain is built from TRBV4-3 and TRBJ2-7, with D hard to call. The CDR3 has 13 residues. V gave up 6 bases and J gave up 3 bases, with 12 bases separating them. Looked up from germline, CDR1 is LGHNA and CDR2 is YSLEER. CDR3 amino acids: CASSHGSYYEQYY. The DNA of the CDR3 is TGCGCCAGCAGTCATGGCAGCTACTACGAGCAGTACTAC.

This clonotype was detected many times. The V call is TRBV6-1, the J call TRBJ1-3; D gene uncertain. V was trimmed by 4 bases and J by 4 bases, leaving 2 bases between them. The CDR3 sequence is 11 residues long. CDR1 is MNHNS and CDR2 is SASEGT in the germline V gene. The CDR3 bases are TGTGCCAGCAGTGTAGGAAACACCATATATTTT. Protein: CASSVGNTIYF.

This clonotype has only a few counts. The chain recombines TRBV6-2 or TRBV6-3 with TRBJ1-1; 11 bases are shared with TRBD1. Unmatched junction bases numbered 6, after V lost 5 bases and J lost 10 bases. Germline values: CDR1 MNHEY, CDR2 SVGEGT. The CDR3 length is 13 residues. The CDR3 sequence: CASSPGTGGRAFF. Written as DNA, the CDR3 is TGTGCCAGCAGTCCAGGGACAGGGGGAAGAGCTTTCTTT.

At least ten counts were recorded for this clonotype. The chain employs TRBV20-1 and TRBJ1-2, with D hard to call. The CDR3 length is 12 residues. The germline gives CDR1 DFQATT, CDR2 SNEGSKA (reference sequence). Trimming stripped 5 bases from V and 0 bases from J, with 7 bases between. The CDR3 reads CSAANTNYGYTF. The CDR3, as DNA: TGCAGTGCTGCCAATACTAACTATGGCTACACCTTC.

A word on this clonotype: A much bigger clone sits one base away, suggesting this may be a read error. This sequence joins TRBV2 and TRBJ2-7; tentative D call: TRBD1 (6 bases). The CDR3 consists of 14 residues. CDR1 SNHLY and CDR2 FYNNEI come from the germline V gene. CDR3 sequence (DNA): TGTGCCAGCAGCTCGGACAGAAGGTCCTACGATCAGTACTTC. It codes for CASSSDRRSYDQYF.

The table lists this clonotype with many counts. J is TRBJ2-7 and V is TRBV5-1; 8 bases line up with TRBD2. The germline V gene encodes CDR1 SGHRS and CDR2 YFSETQ. CDR3 length: 13 residues. The V gene end was trimmed by 3 bases and the J gene end by 2 bases; junction bases not matched to a gene: 1. The CDR3, as DNA: TGCGCCAGCAGCTCCGGGGGGGCCTACGAGCAGTACTTC. Residues: CASSSGGAYEQYF.

This clonotype was found a few times. Just one base apart from a much larger clone, this may be a read error. This chain connects TRBV7-9 to TRBJ2-5; D unclear. Germline V gene data show CDR1 as SEHNR and CDR2 as FQNEAQ (reference sequence). CDR3 length equals 15 residues. This CDR3 reads CASSLGPSKPETPYF. The CDR3 DNA reads TGTGCCAGCAGCTTAGGACCTAGTAAACCAGAGACCCCGTACTTC. Full variable domain (outside the CDR3, taken from reference TRBV7-9 and TRBJ2-5): DTGVSQNPRHKITKRGQNVTFRCDPISEHNRLYWYRQTLGQGPEFLTYFQNEAQLEKSRLLSDRFSAERPKGSFSTLEIQRTEQGDSAMYLCASSLGPSKPETPYFGPGTRLLVL.

The gene calls are TRBV5-1 and TRBJ2-7; 7 bases align to TRBD2. The CDR3 has 15 amino acids. Germline CDR1 reads SGHRS; CDR2 reads YFSETQ. Losses at the gene ends were 1 base for V and 7 bases for J; bases not matched to a gene: 11. CDR3 DNA: TGCGCCAGCAGCTTGCAAGCGGGGCGGTTCGGAGAGCAGTACTTC. This translates into CASSLQAGRFGEQYF.

The genes are TRBV5-1 and TRBJ2-5; D call uncertain. Trimming stripped 3 bases from V and 5 bases from J, with 8 bases between. The germline gives CDR1 SGHRS, CDR2 YFSETQ. There are 12 residues in the CDR3. The DNA for the CDR3 is TGCGCCAGCAGCTCGTTTGGGGAGACCCAGTACTTC. Protein product: CASSSFGETQYF.